These 17 T cell receptor beta chains originate from one sample sequenced in a study of shared clonotypes between healthy human individuals. This table comes from immunoSEQ multiplex PCR, and its TCRdb copy is limited to in-frame clones, with some not included. Counted here are around 510,000 clones, about 96% occurring once; the ten biggest clones make up 0.05% to 0.07%. Sequencing input: naive CD4+ T cells sorted from blood. The subset is: CD45RA+ positively selected. These receptors all stem from a woman younger than 45 in good health.

V usage is TRBV19 and J usage is TRBJ2-7; 11 bases match TRBD1. Germline V gene data show CDR1 as LNHDA and CDR2 as SQIVND (reference sequence). J was trimmed by 4 bases and V by 2 bases; bases with no gene match: 7. The CDR3 is made up of 16 amino acids. The chain's CDR3 is CASSIFADRGRYEQYF. As DNA, the CDR3 is TGTGCCAGTAGTATATTCGCGGACAGGGGGCGATACGAGCAGTACTTC.

V gene TRBV5-1 combines with J gene TRBJ2-3; 12 nucleotides match TRBD2. The CDR3 contains 18 residues. With 2 bases clipped from V and 0 bases from J, the junction kept 7 bases outside the gene matches. CDR1 and CDR2 from the germline V gene are SGHRS and YFSETQ. CDR3 sequence (DNA): TGCGCCAGCAGCTTTCGGACTAGCGGGATGGTTAGCACAGATACGCAGTATTTT. It translates to CASSFRTSGMVSTDTQYF.

The rearrangement uses TRBV7-8 and TRBJ2-5; 10 bases are shared with TRBD1. CDR3 length: 15 residues. J was trimmed by 5 bases and V by 5 bases; bases with no gene match: 8. Germline V gene sequence: CDR1 SGHVS, CDR2 FQNEAQ. The CDR3 bases are TGTGCCAGCAGCCGACGACAGGGGGCGATGGAGACCCAGTACTTC. This codes for CASSRRQGAMETQYF. The full variable domain, completed using reference TRBV7-8 and TRBJ2-5, is GAGVSQSPRYKVAKRGQDVALRCDPISGHVSLFWYQQALGQGPEFLTYFQNEAQLDKSGLPSDRFFAERPEGSVSTLKIQRTQQEDSAVYLCASSRRQGAMETQYFGPGTRLLVL.

The rearrangement joins TRBV7-9 to TRBJ2-5; 7 bases line up with TRBD1. V trimming: 5 bases; J trimming: 5 bases; junction bases outside the gene matches: 8. Germline values: CDR1 SEHNR, CDR2 FQNEAQ (reference sequence). The CDR3 extends over 14 amino acids. This CDR3 reads CASSLTGVPETQYF. The CDR3 bases are TGTGCCAGCAGCCTTACAGGGGTGCCGGAGACCCAGTACTTC.

V gene TRBV11-2 combines with J gene TRBJ2-7; TRBD1 might be the D (6 bases). The length of the CDR3 is 15 residues. V lost 5 bases and J lost 2, with 16 bases in between. Germline values: CDR1 SGHAT, CDR2 FQNNGV. CDR3 in amino acids: CASSRDRTTTYEQYF. DNA of the CDR3: TGTGCCAGCAGCAGAGACAGGACCACCACCTACGAGCAGTACTTC.

The count of this clone is one. The V call is TRBV28, the J call TRBJ2-5; 9 bases align to TRBD2. Germline CDR1 reads MDHEN; CDR2 reads SYDVKM. The V gene end was trimmed by 2 bases and the J gene end by 5 bases; junction bases not matched to a gene: 9. There are 16 residues in the CDR3. Here the CDR3 DNA reads TGTGCCAGCAGTTTAGTAGGCGGGAGGGCAGGGGAGACCCAGTACTTC. It specifies CASSLVGGRAGETQYF.

To note about this clone: Other DNA sequences from this sample encode an identical CDR3 as well. The chain uses TRBV30 and TRBJ1-1, with D hard to call. In germline, CDR1 is GTSNPN, CDR2 SVGIG (reference sequence). Trimming shortened V by 2 bases and J by 1 base, and 5 bases separated the two germline ends. The CDR3 loop spans 12 amino acids. As DNA, the CDR3 is TGTGCCTGGAGTTTGGGGAACACTGAAGCTTTCTTT. Its translation is CAWSLGNTEAFF. Using reference TRBV30 and TRBJ1-1 for the parts outside the CDR3, the full variable domain is SQTIHQWPATLVQPVGSPLSLECTVEGTSNPNLYWYRQAAGRGLQLLFYSVGIGQISSEVPQNLSASRPQDRQFILSSKKLLLSDSGFYLCAWSLGNTEAFFGQGTRLTVV.

The chain has TRBV19 and TRBJ2-1; D may be TRBD1 or TRBD2 (5 bases each). V was clipped by 6 bases and J by 5 bases, with 17 bases between them. Per the germline V gene, CDR1 is LNHDA and CDR2 is SQIVND (reference sequence). This CDR3 spans 15 amino acids. The CDR3 spells CASRAGTRGHNEQFF. Here the CDR3 DNA reads TGTGCCAGTAGAGCCGGGACGAGGGGTCACAATGAGCAGTTCTTC.

This clone appeared once. J is TRBJ1-2 and V is TRBV2; D is unclear. The CDR3 totals 14 residues. Trimming took 2 bases from V and 3 from J, leaving 10 bases between them. Germline CDR1 reads SNHLY; CDR2 reads FYNNEI. The CDR3 is CASSELGSDYGYTF. Here the CDR3 DNA reads TGTGCCAGCAGTGAATTGGGGAGCGACTATGGCTACACCTTC.

The chain is built from TRBV6-6 and TRBJ2-5; a possible D gene is TRBD1 (5 bases). This CDR3 spans 14 amino acids. V gave up 6 bases and J gave up 3 bases, with 14 bases separating them. Germline V gene sequence: CDR1 MNHNY, CDR2 SVGAGI (reference sequence). CDR3 nucleotides: TGTGCCAGCAGGCCGTCAGGCAGGGAAGAGACCCAGTACTTC. This translates into CASRPSGREETQYF.

The chain couples TRBV4-1 to TRBJ2-7; D gene unclear. This CDR3 is built from 14 residues. Germline CDR1 is MGHRA and CDR2 is YSYEKL. V shed 4 bases and J shed 1 base, with 11 bases lying between them. This CDR3 reads CASSPDQVSYEQYF. Here the CDR3 DNA reads TGCGCCAGCAGCCCGGATCAGGTTTCCTACGAGCAGTACTTC.

This rearrangement joins TRBV9 to TRBJ2-1, with TRBD2 matching 7 bases. The CDR3 spans 15 residues. The germline gives CDR1 SGDLS, CDR2 YYNGEE. V lost 3 bases, J lost 3 bases, and 6 bases stayed unmatched. CDR3 protein: CASSAFSGNYNEQFF. DNA for the CDR3: TGTGCCAGCAGCGCCTTCAGCGGGAACTACAATGAGCAGTTCTTC.

For this clone: The sample holds other DNA sequences that translate to the same CDR3. The chain couples TRBV19 to TRBJ2-7, with D tentatively TRBD1 (6 bases). With 4 bases removed from V and 0 bases from J, the gap between germline ends came to 13 bases. Germline V gene sequence: CDR1 LNHDA, CDR2 SQIVND (reference sequence). This CDR3 contains 15 residues. The CDR3 here is CASSRSGQSSYEQYF. In DNA form, the CDR3 reads TGTGCCAGTAGTAGATCGGGACAAAGCTCCTACGAGCAGTACTTC.

Note on this clone: The same CDR3 is also encoded by other DNA sequences in this sample. This rearrangement joins TRBV18 to TRBJ2-3; D gene ambiguous. The V end was cut by 3 bases, the J end by 5 bases, with 6 bases between. The CDR3 covers 12 residues. Germline assignment: CDR1 KGHSH and CDR2 LQKENI. The CDR3: CASSPTGDTQYF. CDR3 sequence (DNA): TGTGCCAGCTCACCGACGGGAGATACGCAGTATTTT.

This clone was counted a single time. Here the CDR3 DNA reads TGTGCCAGCAGTTCACAGGGAATTGGCACTGAAGCTTTCTTT. Protein: CASSSQGIGTEAFF. The chain carries TRBV6-4 and TRBJ1-1; a possible D gene is TRBD1 (6 bases). This CDR3 comprises 14 residues. CDR1 is MRHNA and CDR2 is SNTAGT in the germline V gene. V was trimmed by 5 bases and J by 4 bases, leaving 14 bases between them.

This rearrangement joins TRBV19 to TRBJ2-7; the D is unclear. The CDR3 runs to 14 residues. Trimming left V 6 bases short and J 6 bases short, with 18 bases between. The germline V gene encodes CDR1 LNHDA and CDR2 SQIVND (reference sequence). DNA of the CDR3: TGTGCCAGTAGGCAAGATTGGCAAGCAGGCGAGCAGTACTTC. Translation: CASRQDWQAGEQYF.

The chain combines TRBV12-5 with TRBJ1-5; D gene ambiguous. Germline CDR1 and CDR2: LGHNT and FRNRAP. V lost 0 bases to trimming and J lost 2 bases, with 5 bases between them. CDR3 length: 14 amino acids. The CDR3 DNA follows: TGTGCTAGTGGTTTGGTACGAGGCAATCAGCCCCAGCATTTT. It translates to CASGLVRGNQPQHF.